This TCR beta chain appears in the sequencing data of a study of cytomegalovirus exposure and HLA in healthy donors. At the level of the study: Earlier results showed 90 million to 130 million unique TCR beta sequences derived from roughly 180 million T cells. Overall study findings and caveats: Some 150 TCR beta chains were listed as cytomegalovirus-associated.

CDR1 and CDR2 from the germline V gene are LGHNA and YNFKEQ. This CDR3 contains 19 residues. The junction had 17 bases not matched to a gene; V was cut back by 0 bases and J by 4 bases. PCR amplification relied on 60 Vbeta primers (plus 13 Jbeta primers). TCRdb keeps only in-frame clones here, not all; method: immunoSEQ multiplex PCR. Of about 120,000 clones in the sample, roughly two thirds were seen once. Concerning this clone: Antigen specificity is unknown.

The TCR sequence derives from a man between 18 and 35 years old in good health and CMV-seropositive. Sequencing was carried out using PBMCs. The chain couples TRBV4-2 to TRBJ2-5; 7 bases align to TRBD2. CDR3 amino acids: CASSQEVNSGSTRGETQYF. In DNA form, the CDR3 reads TGTGCCAGCAGCCAAGAAGTGAATAGCGGGTCCACCCGGGGAGAGACCCAGTACTTC.